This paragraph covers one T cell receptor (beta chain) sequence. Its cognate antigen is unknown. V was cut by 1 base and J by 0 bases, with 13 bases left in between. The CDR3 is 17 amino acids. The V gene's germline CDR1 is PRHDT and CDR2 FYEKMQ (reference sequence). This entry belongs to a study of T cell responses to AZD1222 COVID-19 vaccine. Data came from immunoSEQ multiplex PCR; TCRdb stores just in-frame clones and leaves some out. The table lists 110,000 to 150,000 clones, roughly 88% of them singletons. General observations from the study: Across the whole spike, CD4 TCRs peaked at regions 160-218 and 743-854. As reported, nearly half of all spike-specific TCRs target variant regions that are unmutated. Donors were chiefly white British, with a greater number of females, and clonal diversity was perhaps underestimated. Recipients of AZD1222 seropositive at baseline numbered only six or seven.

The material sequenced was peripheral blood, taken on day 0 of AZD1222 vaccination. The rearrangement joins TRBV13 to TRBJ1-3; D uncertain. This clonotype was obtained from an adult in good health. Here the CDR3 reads CASSLVLTASSGNTIYF. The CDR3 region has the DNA TGTGCCAGCAGCTTAGTACTCACAGCGAGCTCTGGAAACACCATATATTTT.